Shown below are 12 T cell receptor beta chains from a single sample sequenced in a study of human versus mouse CDR3 diversity and MHC coevolution. The table came from immunoSEQ multiplex PCR; TCRdb's copy has only in-frame clones and leaves some out. The sample records about 73,000 clones, 85% to 95% being singletons. The sequencing input was naive CD4+ T cells from blood. Documented subset: CD45RO-negative CD62L-positive naive CD4 T cells. All receptors derive from a person aged 25-75 years in good health.

V gene TRBV7-3 combines with J gene TRBJ2-1; TRBD2 agrees at 10 bases. CDR1 and CDR2 from the germline V gene are SGHTA and FQGTGA. V was pared by 1 base and J by 4 bases, with 10 bases of the junction left unmatched. This CDR3 is built from 18 residues. This chain's CDR3 is CASSLKPSGGASYNEQFF. As DNA, the CDR3 is TGTGCCAGCAGCTTAAAGCCCAGCGGGGGGGCCTCGTACAATGAGCAGTTCTTC.

The J gene is TRBJ1-3, the V gene TRBV18; tentative D call: TRBD1 (6 bases). Germline-derived CDR1 and CDR2 are KGHSH and LQKENI. The V end lost 5 bases, the J end lost 0 bases, and 11 bases lay between the germline ends. This CDR3 comprises 15 residues. CDR3 nucleotides: TGTGCCAGCTCATACGGACAGTCCTCTGGAAACACCATATATTTT. Translated: CASSYGQSSGNTIYF.

This clone has more than one count but fewer than ten. This chain connects TRBV28 to TRBJ1-4; 11 nucleotides agree with TRBD1. This CDR3 is 14 amino acids long. Germline V lookup: CDR1 MDHEN, CDR2 SYDVKM. The V gene end was trimmed by 6 bases and the J gene end by 10 bases; junction bases not matched to a gene: 7. CDR3 amino acids: CASSTGTGGAKLFF. CDR3 bases: TGTGCCAGCAGCACCGGGACAGGGGGGGCAAAACTGTTTTTT.

This clone was seen more than once but under ten times. The V and J genes are TRBV7-9 and TRBJ1-6; 7 bases match TRBD1. V was clipped by 1 base and J by 16 bases; unmatched bases: 7. Germline-derived CDR1 and CDR2 are SEHNR and FQNEAQ (reference sequence). CDR3 length equals 13 residues. The CDR3 coding sequence is TGTGCCAGCAGCTTAGGGACAGGACTCCCACTCCACTTT. It specifies CASSLGTGLPLHF.

The rearrangement joins TRBV15 to TRBJ2-1, with 7 nucleotides matching TRBD2. This CDR3 is built from 17 residues. Per germline, CDR1 LNHNV and CDR2 YYDKDF (reference sequence). V trimming: 1 base; J trimming: 4 bases; junction bases outside the gene matches: 10. CDR3 region: CATSRGQVAGPYNEQFF. The CDR3 nucleotides are TGTGCCACCAGCAGAGGGCAAGTAGCGGGTCCATACAATGAGCAGTTCTTC.

The V gene is TRBV19, the J gene TRBJ2-1, with 11 bases matching TRBD2. J gave up 2 bases and V 4 bases, and 4 bases lay outside the gene matches. The CDR3 is 16 residues long. Germline V CDR1 and CDR2: LNHDA, SQIVND (reference sequence). The CDR3 loop is CASSRTGLAAYNEQFF. In nucleotides, the CDR3 is TGTGCCAGTAGTAGAACGGGACTAGCGGCCTACAATGAGCAGTTCTTC.

This chain connects TRBV4-1 to TRBJ1-4; D ambiguous. CDR1 is MGHRA, CDR2 YSYEKL, per germline. CDR3 length: 13 residues. The V end lost 4 bases, the J end lost 8 bases, and 11 bases lay between the germline ends. CDR3 DNA: TGCGCCAGCAGCCTATCGCGGGGAGAAAAACTGTTTTTT. Amino acid sequence: CASSLSRGEKLFF.

The chain employs TRBV1 and TRBJ1-5; the D segment call TRBD1 is taken from the table without a DNA check. TRBV1 is tagged as a pseudogene. The CDR3 totals 15 residues. The CDR3 region is CTSSQDPGGNQPQHF. CDR3 DNA: TGCACCAGCAGCCAAGATCCAGGGGGCAATCAGCCCCAGCATTTT.

The V gene is TRBV28, the J gene TRBJ1-2; 9 positions agree with TRBD1. The CDR3 runs to 15 residues. Losses at the gene ends were 5 bases for V and 6 bases for J; bases not matched to a gene: 10. Germline CDR1 and CDR2: MDHEN and SYDVKM. In nucleotides, the CDR3 is TGTGCCAGCAGTGCCACTCGCGGGACAGGGAATGGCTACACCTTC. Protein sequence: CASSATRGTGNGYTF.

This chain links TRBV5-1 with TRBJ2-2, with no clear D. Per germline, CDR1 SGHRS and CDR2 YFSETQ. V lost 1 base and J lost 4, with 14 bases in between. This CDR3 has 16 residues. The CDR3 here is CASSLQVPPSTGELFF. DNA for the CDR3: TGCGCCAGCAGCTTGCAGGTGCCGCCCTCCACCGGGGAGCTGTTTTTT.

The chain recombines TRBV9 with TRBJ2-3; the match to TRBD1 covers 10 bases. V shed 7 bases and J 5 bases; nucleotides not matched to a gene: 7. Germline V gene data show CDR1 as SGDLS and CDR2 as YYNGEE. The CDR3 is 14 amino acids. In nucleotides, the CDR3 is TGTGCCAGCTCCCGGGACAGGGGTGAAGATACGCAGTATTTT. Its protein is CASSRDRGEDTQYF.

CDR3 protein: CSALDKYEQYF. CDR3 bases: TGCAGTGCTCTGGACAAATACGAGCAGTACTTC. This chain connects TRBV20-1 to TRBJ2-7, with D perhaps TRBD1 (5 bases). The CDR3 totals 11 residues. Trimming took off 5 bases at V and 4 bases at J, with 9 bases between the two ends. Germline V gives CDR1 DFQATT, CDR2 SNEGSKA (reference sequence).